This TCR beta chain appears in the sequencing data of a study of CD8 T cells in Susac syndrome. Overall study results and limits: Individuals included in the TCR sequencing and HLA analysis were acknowledged by the study to be relatively few in number.

RNA in amounts of roughly 0.5 to 1 ug was reverse transcribed with random hexamers. Coverage of TCR beta CDR3 amplification by immunoSEQ multiplex PCR extended to 54 Vbeta and 13 Jbeta. TCRdb re-derived calls from the immunoSEQ multiplex PCR reads in MiXCR, one entry per CDR3 protein. The sample includes some 110,000 distinct CDR3 sequences, over 85% of them seen just once. The study sequenced TCR beta in blood CD8+ and CD4+ T cells. This CDR3 is 15 amino acids long. CDR1 is SGDLS and CDR2 is YYNGEE in the germline V gene. V shed 3 bases and J 1 base; nucleotides not matched to a gene: 3. Points on this clonotype: Antigen specificity is unknown.

This rearrangement joins TRBV9 to TRBJ2-4; 8 bases agree with TRBD2. Sample: CD8+ T cells from PBMCs. This sequence originates from a human donor with multiple sclerosis. CDR3 loop: CASSGGLAAKNIQYF. The DNA for the CDR3 is TGTGCCAGCAGCGGAGGACTAGCTGCCAAAAACATTCAGTACTTC.